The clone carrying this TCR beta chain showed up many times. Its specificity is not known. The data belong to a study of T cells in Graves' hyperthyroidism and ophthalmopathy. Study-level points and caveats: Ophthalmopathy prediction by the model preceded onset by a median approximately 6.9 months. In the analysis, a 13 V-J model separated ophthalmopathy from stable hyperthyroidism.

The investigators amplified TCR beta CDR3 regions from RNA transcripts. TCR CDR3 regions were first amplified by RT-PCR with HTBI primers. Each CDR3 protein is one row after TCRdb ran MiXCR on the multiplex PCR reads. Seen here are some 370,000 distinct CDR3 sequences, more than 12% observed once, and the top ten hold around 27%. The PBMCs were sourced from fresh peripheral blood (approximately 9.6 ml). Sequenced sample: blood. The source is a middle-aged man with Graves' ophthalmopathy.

The chain's CDR3 is CASSVVSGNTEAFF. In nucleotides, the CDR3 is TGTGCCAGCAGCGTAGTTTCGGGGAACACTGAAGCTTTCTTT. The rearrangement links TRBV9 to TRBJ1-1, with unresolved D. V gave up 0 bases and J gave up 1 base, with 7 bases separating them. This CDR3 has 14 residues. Per the germline V gene, CDR1 is SGDLS and CDR2 is YYNGEE.